This TCR beta chain is drawn from a study of T cells in Graves' hyperthyroidism and ophthalmopathy. Amplified TCR beta CDR3 regions derived from RNA transcripts. HTBI primers drove first-round RT-PCR of the TCR CDR3. Via MiXCR, TCRdb re-called the multiplex PCR reads, giving one row per CDR3 protein. This repertoire shows around 350,000 distinct CDR3 sequences, roughly 15% found once; its top ten account for roughly 20%. This CDR3 has 11 amino acids. V lost 6 bases and J 5 bases, leaving 8 bases between the germline ends. In germline, CDR1 is DFQATT, CDR2 SNEGSKA (reference sequence). Regarding the study as a whole: Most clonotypes expanded in the thyroid (above 0.001) were also present in blood.

A note on this clonotype: Its antigen remains unknown.

The TCR was taken from a woman in her fifties or sixties with Graves' ophthalmopathy. The sequenced material came from blood. V and J are TRBV20-1 and TRBJ2-1; D is ambiguous. CDR3 in amino acids: CSAQLDNEQFF. CDR3 nucleotide sequence: TGCAGTGCGCAGCTGGACAATGAGCAGTTCTTC.